This passage covers 13 T cell receptor beta chains from one sample sequenced in a study of CD8+ T cells in alopecia areata. Treatment in this sample: oral pan-JAK inhibitor, 5-10 mg twice daily. Following RNA extraction, reverse transcription yielded cDNA that acted as the sequencing template. The protocol was immunoSEQ multiplex PCR, while the TCRdb copy is restricted to in-frame clones and leaves out a portion. The sample shows about 76,000 clones, 66% of them seen only once. Sequencing was performed on CD8+ T cells sorted from blood, taken at week 24, from a patient treated with tofacitinib. Receptor source: a human donor with alopecia areata.

The rearrangement uses TRBV19 and TRBJ2-7; TRBD2 matches 12 bases. J gave up 0 bases and V 6 bases, and 6 bases lay outside the gene matches. The germline V gene has CDR1 LNHDA and CDR2 SQIVND (reference sequence). This CDR3 spans 16 amino acids. In DNA form, the CDR3 reads TGTGCCAGTAGCGGGACTAGCGGGCGAAACTCCTACGAGCAGTACTTC. Translated, it gives CASSGTSGRNSYEQYF.

The genes are TRBV6-5 and TRBJ2-7; 10 bases line up with TRBD2. The trim removed 2 bases at V and 4 bases at J, leaving 2 bases unmatched. There are 14 residues in the CDR3. Germline V gene sequence: CDR1 MNHEY, CDR2 SVGAGI. DNA for the CDR3: TGTGCCAGCAGTTACGGAGCGGGAGGGTACGAGCAGTACTTC. Protein sequence: CASSYGAGGYEQYF.

CDR3 sequence reads: CASSYPGLAGVREQFF. In DNA form, the CDR3 reads TGTGCCAGCAGTTACCCGGGACTAGCGGGAGTACGTGAGCAGTTCTTC. V gene TRBV6-5 combines with J gene TRBJ2-1, with 14 nucleotides matching TRBD2. The CDR3 contains 16 residues. Unmatched junction bases numbered 6, after V lost 2 bases and J lost 9 bases. Germline V gene sequence: CDR1 MNHEY, CDR2 SVGAGI.

This chain joins TRBV7-9 and TRBJ1-1; TRBD1 aligns across 8 bases. Germline V gene data show CDR1 as SEHNR and CDR2 as FQNEAQ (reference sequence). Trimming took 1 base from V and 4 from J; bases not matched to a gene: 8. This CDR3 has 16 residues. As DNA, the CDR3 is TGTGCCAGCAGCTTAGGGGCAGGGGGCGCGGGCACTGAAGCTTTCTTT. It yields the protein CASSLGAGGAGTEAFF.

This clone has a single count. The J gene is TRBJ2-2, the V gene TRBV7-2; no definite D call. Germline CDR1 and CDR2: SGHTA and FQGNSA. V gave up 2 bases and J gave up 3 bases, with 13 bases separating them. There are 16 residues in the CDR3. For the CDR3, the DNA is TGTGCCAGCAGCTTAAGGTTCAGCCCTGACACCGGGGAGCTGTTTTTT. This gives the protein CASSLRFSPDTGELFF.

This clone appeared a single time. The chain has TRBV4-1 and TRBJ1-1, with D unclear. Germline V gene lookup returns CDR1 MGHRA and CDR2 YSYEKL. The CDR3 spans 13 residues. V was cut by 4 bases and J by 4 bases, with 10 bases left in between. The CDR3 nucleotides are TGCGCCAGCAGCCTCAGGTTGATCACTGAAGCTTTCTTT. This translates into CASSLRLITEAFF.

The rearrangement uses TRBV19 and TRBJ2-2, with D possibly matching TRBD1 (5 bases). Trimming took off 8 bases at V and 3 bases at J, with 7 bases between the two ends. The CDR3 consists of 12 residues. Germline CDR1 LNHDA, CDR2 SQIVND (reference sequence). For the CDR3, the DNA is TGTGCCAGTGCGACAGACACCGGGGAGCTGTTTTTT. This translates into CASATDTGELFF.

CDR3 nucleotide sequence: TGTGCCAGCAGCGTAGGGATCACGCAGCCCCAGCATTTT. Translated: CASSVGITQPQHF. The rearrangement links TRBV9 to TRBJ1-5; no reliable D call. Germline V gene lookup returns CDR1 SGDLS and CDR2 YYNGEE. The V end lost 0 bases, the J end lost 7 bases, and 8 bases lay between the germline ends. The CDR3 extends over 13 amino acids.

This chain joins TRBV27 and TRBJ2-1; 7 bases match TRBD1. The germline V gene encodes CDR1 MNHEY and CDR2 SMNVEV (reference sequence). J lost 2 bases, V lost 1 base, and 5 bases had no gene match. The CDR3 consists of 16 residues. CDR3 DNA sequence: TGTGCCAGCAGTTTATTTGGGCAGGGGGCCTACAATGAGCAGTTCTTC. Protein product: CASSLFGQGAYNEQFF.

This chain uses TRBV5-1 with TRBJ2-3; either TRBD1 or TRBD2 may fit D (5 bases each). This CDR3 contains 15 residues. The germline CDR1 and CDR2 sequences are SGHRS and YFSETQ. V was shortened by 3 bases and J by 2 bases, with 13 bases between the two germline ends. CDR3 in amino acids: CASSSVGVPTDTQYF. The CDR3 DNA sequence: TGCGCCAGCAGCTCAGTGGGGGTTCCCACAGATACGCAGTATTTT.

This clone has a handful of counts. The rearrangement links TRBV11-2 to TRBJ2-2; 7 bases are shared with TRBD2. The CDR3 has 15 amino acids. The V gene's germline CDR1 is SGHAT and CDR2 FQNNGV. After removal of 5 bases from V and 5 bases from J, the junction contained 8 bases not matched to a gene. DNA for the CDR3: TGTGCCAGCAGCCCACCCGCGGGGGTAACCGGGGAGCTGTTTTTT. It translates to CASSPPAGVTGELFF.

There are a few counts of this clone. This chain connects TRBV5-1 to TRBJ2-3, with D tentatively TRBD1 or TRBD2 (5 bases each). Germline loops: CDR1 SGHRS, CDR2 YFSETQ. This CDR3 contains 14 residues. The ends were cut back, 3 bases at V and 2 bases at J, with 10 bases in the middle. The CDR3 loop reads CASSYGTNTDTQYF. CDR3 sequence (DNA): TGCGCCAGCAGCTACGGGACCAACACAGATACGCAGTATTTT.

The CDR3 DNA sequence: TGCAGCGTCGCCGGGACAGTAGACTACGAGCAGTACTTC. It translates to CSVAGTVDYEQYF. The V call is TRBV29-1, the J call TRBJ2-7, with 7 bases identical to TRBD1. Trimming took 6 bases from V and 3 from J; bases not matched to a gene: 8. Germline lookup yields CDR1 SQVTM and CDR2 ANQGSEA. This CDR3 is built from 13 residues.